Below, 10 T cell receptor beta chains from the same sample are listed, as sequenced in a study of preoperative IRX-2 immunotherapy in early breast cancer. The treatment was: preoperative locoregional IRX-2 cytokine immunotherapy. Sequencing used immunoSEQ multiplex PCR; TCRdb keeps in-frame clones, though not all of them. The table lists about 98,000 clones, 86% of them singletons. The sequencing here drew on tumor tissue, taken after IRX-2 immunotherapy. Source of these receptors: a human donor with breast cancer.

The chain links TRBV6-8 to TRBJ2-1; TRBD1 agrees at 9 bases. V lost 2 bases to trimming and J lost 3 bases; unmatched junction nucleotides: 2. The CDR3 spans 15 residues. CDR1 is MNHGY and CDR2 is SAAAGT in the germline V gene. CDR3 residues: CASSYATGGYNEQFF. For the CDR3, the DNA is TGTGCCAGCAGTTACGCGACAGGGGGCTACAATGAGCAGTTCTTC.

This chain joins TRBV23-1 and TRBJ1-2; possibly TRBD1 for D (5 bases). TRBV23-1 is reported as an ORF; its role is uncertain. The CDR3 has 14 amino acids. V was shortened by 6 bases and J by 8 bases, with 19 bases between the two germline ends. Written as DNA, the CDR3 is TGCGCCAGCAGCCAAGCAACTGGGGCACGGGGCTACACCTTC. This sequence encodes CASSQATGARGYTF.

This clone was observed once. The V gene is TRBV11-3, the J gene TRBJ1-5; D remains ambiguous. V dropped 4 bases and J dropped 5 bases, with 12 bases sitting between them. The CDR3 covers 14 residues. The V gene's germline CDR1 is SGHNT and CDR2 YENEEA. CDR3 nucleotides: TGTGCCAGCAGCTCCCACGGCCGTCATCAGCCCCAGCATTTT. Amino acids: CASSSHGRHQPQHF.

The chain carries TRBV28 and TRBJ1-1; D perhaps matches TRBD1 (6 bases). Trimming cost V 5 bases and J 12 bases, with 22 bases left between them. Per germline, CDR1 MDHEN and CDR2 SYDVKM. This CDR3 comprises 14 residues. CDR3 region: CASSPSGANRKTFF. As DNA, the CDR3 is TGTGCCAGCAGTCCCTCGGGGGCTAACAGGAAGACTTTCTTT.

This chain uses TRBV30 with TRBJ1-1; TRBD1 is a possible D gene (5 bases). V was pared by 4 bases and J by 5 bases, with 14 bases between. Germline CDR1 GTSNPN, CDR2 SVGIG (reference sequence). This CDR3 contains 13 residues. CDR3: CAWNPRGGTEAFF. The CDR3 region has the DNA TGTGCCTGGAACCCTCGGGGCGGTACTGAAGCTTTCTTT.

The CDR3 DNA sequence: TGTGCCTGGAGGGGGGGACCAGGCTATGGCTACACCTTC. Amino acids: CAWRGGPGYGYTF. The V call is TRBV30, the J call TRBJ1-2; tentative D call: TRBD1 (5 bases). V was cut by 3 bases and J by 4 bases, with 12 bases left in between. Germline CDR1 and CDR2: GTSNPN and SVGIG (reference sequence). CDR3 length: 13 residues.

This chain joins TRBV12-5 and TRBJ1-2, with 7 bases identical to TRBD1. The CDR3 totals 14 residues. V shed 5 bases, J shed 6 bases, and the junction held 9 bases outside the gene matches. Per the germline V gene, CDR1 is LGHNT and CDR2 is FRNRAP. The CDR3 sequence is CASGPTTGPHGYTF. The CDR3 DNA sequence: TGTGCTAGTGGTCCGACGACAGGGCCCCATGGCTACACCTTC.

To note about this clone: One end of the junction varies from germline; a read error may be responsible. This chain connects TRBV23-1 to TRBJ2-2, with TRBD1 matching over 7 bases. TRBV23-1 is annotated as an ORF whose role is uncertain. The CDR3 is 15 amino acids. CDR3 bases: TGCGCTAGCAGCCCCACAGGGGCCAACACCGGGGAGCTGTTTTTT. Its translation: CASSPTGANTGELFF.

V and J are TRBV10-2 and TRBJ1-1; D is possibly TRBD1 (5 bases). V lost 8 bases and J 0 bases, leaving 16 bases between the germline ends. Germline V gene data show CDR1 as WSHSY and CDR2 as SAAADI. The CDR3 spans 15 residues. DNA for the CDR3: TGCGCCAGCCGAGCAACAGGAGCGATGAACACTGAAGCTTTCTTT. The encoded protein is CASRATGAMNTEAFF.

V and J are TRBV5-1 and TRBJ2-7; 8 nucleotides align to TRBD2. With 3 bases clipped from V and 1 base from J, the junction kept 3 bases outside the gene matches. Germline CDR1 and CDR2: SGHRS and YFSETQ. The CDR3 is made up of 14 amino acids. The CDR3 spells CASSSGLGSYEQYF. CDR3 DNA sequence: TGCGCCAGCAGCTCGGGACTAGGATCCTACGAGCAGTACTTC. The full variable domain, its missing parts supplied by reference TRBV5-1 and TRBJ2-7, is KAGVTQTPRYLIKTRGQQVTLSCSPISGHRSVSWYQQTPGQGLQFLFEYFSETQRNKGNFPGRFSGRQFSNSRSEMNVSTLELGDSALYLCASSSGLGSYEQYFGPGTRLTVT.